These T cell receptor beta chains were read from a single sample in a study of T cells expressing NK-cell markers. TCRdb reprocessed the 5' RACE reads and reports one entry per CDR3 protein, with no DNA. This sample contains 450,000 to 600,000 distinct CDR3 sequences. The sample taken for sequencing was blood T cells: a sorted CD56 or NKG2C T cell subset, CD4+ or CD8+ T cells, or bulk PBMC T cells (not recorded which). The receptors were sampled from a man aged 18 to 29 in good health. CDR3s include the opening cysteine and the closing phenylalanine or tryptophan.

v_gene,j_gene,CDR3aa
TRBV4-3,TRBJ2-7,CASSQDSGIHLGEQYF
TRBV20-1,TRBJ2-5,CSPTSGRIETQYF
TRBV7-9,TRBJ2-7,CASSLEAGEQYF
TRBV15,TRBJ2-5,CATSRDPSLQETQYF
TRBV19,TRBJ2-1,CASSTTSATSYNEQFF
TRBV7-2,TRBJ1-4,CASSSTGAHEKLFF
TRBV18,TRBJ1-1,CASSPLQGLENTEAFF
TRBV5-1,TRBJ2-7,CASRPGLAGVTYEQYF
TRBV7-2,TRBJ2-1,CASSFTSASSYNEQFF
TRBV6-1,TRBJ2-3,CASSEQGASTDTQYF
TRBV3-1,TRBJ2-5,CASSQVSGNLQETQYF
TRBV12-3/TRBV12-4,TRBJ2-5,CASSWDGYQETQYF
TRBV3-1,TRBJ1-4,CASSQADRANEKLFF
TRBV11-3,TRBJ2-5,CASSPYSGGDQETQYF
TRBV6-1,TRBJ1-5,CASSETVQGFQPQHF
TRBV7-9,TRBJ2-2,CASSLKEKSNTGELFF
TRBV20-1,TRBJ1-5,CSARNPGRRNQPQHF
TRBV4-1,TRBJ1-1,CASSQEESGLTEAFF
TRBV20-1,TRBJ1-5,CSAPTGQGDQPQHF
TRBV20-1,TRBJ2-1,CSARDPRGSGGLGNNEQFF
TRBV10-3,TRBJ2-1,CAISDLGSSYNEQFF
TRBV7-9,TRBJ1-5,CASSTSDQPQHF
TRBV20-1,TRBJ2-5,CSARDPRTSGRAGETQYF
TRBV12-5,TRBJ2-1,CASGLVLSGEPYNEQFF
TRBV29-1,TRBJ2-3,CSVYLSGTAVTDTQYF
TRBV12-3/TRBV12-4,TRBJ1-1,CASGRTGRNTEAFF
TRBV28,TRBJ1-1,CASRPLIVGPEAFF
TRBV6-6,TRBJ2-3,CASATGDTQYF
TRBV20-1,TRBJ1-5,CSARGRSDQPQHF
TRBV12-3/TRBV12-4,TRBJ2-1,CASSTTTMTGEHAGQFF
TRBV28,TRBJ2-4,CASTRASKNIQYF
TRBV6-1,TRBJ2-6,CASSKLGTASGANVLTF
TRBV7-7,TRBJ2-3,CASSPSGGDTQYF
TRBV3-1,TRBJ2-2,CASSQDSGVKAGELFF
TRBV6-1,TRBJ2-7,CASSRPWGLAREQYF
TRBV7-2,TRBJ2-5,CASTVDSTQETQYF
TRBV9,TRBJ2-7,CASSAWGVSIYEQYF
TRBV11-2,TRBJ1-3,CASSLSGPRNTIYF
TRBV11-1,TRBJ1-5,CASSPTGVDQPQHF
TRBV7-2,TRBJ2-5,CASSFWVGEQETQYF
TRBV5-1,TRBJ2-3,CASSLDREYTQYF
TRBV28,TRBJ2-7,CASSLRLGGFYEQYF
TRBV7-2,TRBJ1-5,CASSQDSQPQHF
TRBV12-3/TRBV12-4,TRBJ2-5,CASSTSGFTKETQYF
TRBV20-1,TRBJ1-6,CSGTANNSPLHF
TRBV20-1,TRBJ2-5,CSARDSAGLAGVAETQYF
TRBV7-6,TRBJ2-4,CASSLGIGDRGENIQYF
TRBV18,TRBJ2-5,CASSPGQGFPGETQYF
TRBV7-9,TRBJ1-1,CASRVSGQMNTEAFF
TRBV29-1,TRBJ2-3,CSVEAGQGANTPADTQYF
TRBV20-1,TRBJ1-4,CSASAGTGGGLNEKLFF
TRBV30,TRBJ1-5,CAWSGGSNQPQHF
TRBV29-1,TRBJ2-2,CSVGDRVFGGELFF
TRBV25-1,TRBJ2-4,CASSPKATAKRGIQYF